This TCR beta chain emerged from a study of blood T cell repertoires in COVID-19. Study summary: COVID-19 samples, acute and convalescent, were from the United States, Italy and Spain. Nucleic acid was either cDNA or gDNA, and it came from T cells, B-cell-depleted T cells, or PBMCs.

Study processing details: Nucleated cell counts were estimated from reference gene primer amplification. The method was immunoSEQ multiplex PCR; TCRdb's version includes in-frame clones alone and lacks a portion of them. V, J and clone size were drawn from that table, and D and trimming were deduced from the DNA. The sample has 310,000 or so clones, over 70% seen once. Only one count was recorded for this clone. Sequences were obtained from peripheral blood. This clonotype originated in a woman aged 45-60 years with acute or convalescent COVID-19.

The CDR3: CASSISGSGNTQYF. The DNA for the CDR3 is TGTGCCAGTAGTATCTCTGGGAGCGGGAATACGCAGTATTTT. J is TRBJ2-3 and V is TRBV19, with 7 bases identical to TRBD2. CDR1 LNHDA and CDR2 SQIVND come from the germline V gene (reference sequence). V was clipped by 3 bases and J by 7 bases; unmatched bases: 7. This CDR3 has 14 residues.